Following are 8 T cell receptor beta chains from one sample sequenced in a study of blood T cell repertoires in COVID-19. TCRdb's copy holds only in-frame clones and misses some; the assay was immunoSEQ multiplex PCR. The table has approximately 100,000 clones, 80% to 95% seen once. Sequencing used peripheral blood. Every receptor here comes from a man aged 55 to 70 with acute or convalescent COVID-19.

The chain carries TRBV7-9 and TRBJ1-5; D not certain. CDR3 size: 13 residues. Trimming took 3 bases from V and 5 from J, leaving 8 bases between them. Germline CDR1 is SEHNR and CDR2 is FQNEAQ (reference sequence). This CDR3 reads CASSFSGDQPQHF. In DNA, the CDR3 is TGTGCCAGCAGCTTTAGCGGGGATCAGCCCCAGCATTTT.

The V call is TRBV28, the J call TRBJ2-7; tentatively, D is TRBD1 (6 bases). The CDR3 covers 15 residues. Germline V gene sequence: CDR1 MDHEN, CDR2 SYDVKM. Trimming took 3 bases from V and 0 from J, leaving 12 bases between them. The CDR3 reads CASSFPQGSSYEQYF. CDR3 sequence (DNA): TGTGCCAGCAGTTTCCCACAGGGATCCTCCTACGAGCAGTACTTC.

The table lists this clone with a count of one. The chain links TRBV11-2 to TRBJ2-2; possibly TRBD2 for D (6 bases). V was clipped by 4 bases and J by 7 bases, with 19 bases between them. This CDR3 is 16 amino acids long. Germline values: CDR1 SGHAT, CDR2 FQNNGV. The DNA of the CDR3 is TGTGCCAGCAGCTCCTATAGGGCGGGGAAGGTCGGGGAGCTGTTTTTT. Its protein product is CASSSYRAGKVGELFF.

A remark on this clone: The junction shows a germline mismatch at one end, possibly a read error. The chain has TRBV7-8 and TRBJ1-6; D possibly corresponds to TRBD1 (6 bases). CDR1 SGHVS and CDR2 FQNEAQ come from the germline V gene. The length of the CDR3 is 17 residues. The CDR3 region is CVSSLYGQSSYNSPLHF. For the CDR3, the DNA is TGTGTCAGCAGCTTATACGGACAGAGCTCCTATAATTCACCCCTCCACTTT. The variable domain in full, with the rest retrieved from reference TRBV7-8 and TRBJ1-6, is GAGVSQSPRYKVAKRGQDVALRCDPISGHVSLFWYQQALGQGPEFLTYFQNEAQLDKSGLPSDRFFAERPEGSVSTLKIQRTQQEDSAVYLCVSSLYGQSSYNSPLHFGNGTRLTVT.

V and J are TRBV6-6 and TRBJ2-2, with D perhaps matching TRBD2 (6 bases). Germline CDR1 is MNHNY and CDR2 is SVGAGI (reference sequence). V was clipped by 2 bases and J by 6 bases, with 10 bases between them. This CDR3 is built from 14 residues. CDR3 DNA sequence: TGTGCCAGCAGTTACCCGGGAGAAGCCGGGGAGCTGTTTTTT. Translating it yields CASSYPGEAGELFF.

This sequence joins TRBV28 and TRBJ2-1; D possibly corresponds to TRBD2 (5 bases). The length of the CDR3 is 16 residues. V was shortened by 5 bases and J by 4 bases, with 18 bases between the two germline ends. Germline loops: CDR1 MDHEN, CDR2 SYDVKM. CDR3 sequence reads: CASSPDDAREYNEQFF. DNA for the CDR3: TGTGCCAGCAGTCCCGACGACGCTCGGGAATACAATGAGCAGTTCTTC. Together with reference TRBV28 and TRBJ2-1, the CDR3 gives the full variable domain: DVKVTQSSRYLVKRTGEKVFLECVQDMDHENMFWYRQDPGLGLRLIYFSYDVKMKEKGDIPEGYSVSREKKERFSLILESASTNQTSMYLCASSPDDAREYNEQFFGPGTRLTVL.

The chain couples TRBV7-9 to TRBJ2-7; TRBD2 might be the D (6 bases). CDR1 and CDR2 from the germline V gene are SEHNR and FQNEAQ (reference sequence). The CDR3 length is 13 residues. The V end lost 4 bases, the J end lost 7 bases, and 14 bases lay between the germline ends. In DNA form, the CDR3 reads TGTGCCAGCAGCTCGGGAGTCTCAGGAGAGCAGTACGTC. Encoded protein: CASSSGVSGEQYV.

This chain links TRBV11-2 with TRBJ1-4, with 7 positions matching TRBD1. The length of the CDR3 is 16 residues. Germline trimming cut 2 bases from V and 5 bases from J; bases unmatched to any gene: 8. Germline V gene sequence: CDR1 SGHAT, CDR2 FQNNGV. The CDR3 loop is CASSLSVQQGNEKLFF. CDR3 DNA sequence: TGTGCCAGCAGCTTATCGGTGCAACAGGGGAATGAAAAACTGTTTTTT.